This T cell receptor (beta chain) stems from a study of T cell changes during pregnancy in multiple sclerosis. Only in-frame clones appear in the TCRdb table, and some are missing; sequencing was by immunoSEQ multiplex PCR. The data contain around 36,000 clones, 92% of them singletons. Per the germline V gene, CDR1 is SGHAT and CDR2 is FQNNGV. The V segment lost 1 base and the J segment 1 base; nucleotides outside the gene matches: 9. This CDR3 contains 18 residues. This clone was observed once. Sequencing used CD8+ T cells from peripheral blood mononuclear cells, obtained in the first trimester of pregnancy. This sequence originates from a female donor with multiple sclerosis, enrolled in a pregnancy study. The J gene is TRBJ2-2, the V gene TRBV11-2; 7 positions agree with TRBD1. The CDR3 loop is CASSLVSGGMENTGELFF. The CDR3 DNA sequence: TGTGCCAGCAGCTTAGTCTCAGGGGGAATGGAGAACACCGGGGAGCTGTTTTTT.